The clone carrying this TCR beta chain appeared a few times. Unique molecular identifiers tagged the TCRbeta library. Using its own MiXCR run on the PCR reads, TCRdb lists one record per CDR3 protein. The sample has about 350,000 distinct CDR3 sequences, about an eighth seen once. The record originates from a study of T-cell reconstitution after alpha-beta-depleted transplantation in children. Looked up from germline, CDR1 is LGHNA and CDR2 is YSLEER. Trimming stripped 0 bases from V and 8 bases from J, with 10 bases between. The CDR3 runs to 13 residues. The receptor's source is a human donor who donated a stem cell graft to a child with Fanconi anemia. The rearrangement joins TRBV4-3 to TRBJ1-2; D gene ambiguous. The sequenced sample was PBMCs, obtained from the stem cell graft. This CDR3 reads CASSQERMGGYTF. The DNA for the CDR3 is TGCGCCAGCAGCCAAGAAAGAATGGGAGGCTACACCTTC.